This TCR beta chain was captured in a study of CD8+CD57+ T cells in acquired aplastic anemia. TCR beta VDJ and CDR3 profiles were obtained from a genomic DNA template. MiXCR was run by TCRdb on the reads, yielding one entry per CDR3 protein. The table shows more than 150,000 distinct CDR3 sequences, with roughly half occurring only once. Germline V gene data show CDR1 as LNHDA and CDR2 as SQIVND (reference sequence). This CDR3 comprises 15 residues. V lost 9 bases and J lost 7; bases outside the gene matches: 14. The sequence was collected from a human donor in good health. The material sequenced was sorted CD4+, CD8+, or CD8+CD57+ T cells (not recorded which) from PBMCs. This chain uses TRBV19 with TRBJ1-5; TRBD1 aligns across 8 bases. The CDR3 coding sequence is TGTGCCAGCCAAGTTCAGGGGGCTCGCGGGCAGCCCCAGCATTTT. Its protein is CASQVQGARGQPQHF.